This note documents a single T cell receptor (beta chain) sequence. This clonotype has a count of ten or more. Its cognate antigen has yet to be identified. Qualities for individual bases were not recorded, and no much larger clone is one base off. V is shortened by 4 bases, J by 6 bases, and the region joining them spans 8 bases. The germline V gene encodes CDR1 MDHEN and CDR2 SYDVKM. The CDR3 goes from the cysteine to the phenylalanine over 12 residues. Solely the CDR3 DNA is kept, with 36 bases framed from the first base. This specimen comes from a study of blood T cells in healthy people across ages (dated by TCRdb to the mid-2010s). Study-wide context: In model experiments, template switching captured roughly one uniquely barcoded TCR beta cDNA molecule for every two T cells. Age-related changes in TCR beta repertoire diversity were measured in the study by deep sequencing normalized with unique cDNA molecular identifiers. The donors were divided into four age groups: young (average around 17 years), middle-aged (around 41), aged (about 56) and long-lived (about 79). Donors of different ages were randomly distributed across sequencing lanes to avoid experimental bias. For two donors (one aged 18 to 30 and one aged 80 or older), the study analyzed two additional independent replicas of 1 million unique cDNA reads from the same blood draw. Paper-wide results and their limitations: Conclusive comparison of naive and antigen-experienced compartments was prevented by the profiling of bulk unsorted PBMCs. Compared with the aged group, the long-lived group had more naive CD4+ T cells, fewer expanded clones and increased TCR diversity, suggesting age selection. Estimates of total diversity based on one million sequenced T cells were considered lower bounds and underestimates. Donor CMV infection status was unknown, potentially confounding age-related changes in expanded clonotypes. There was a strong correlation between observed TCR beta diversity and the percentage of naive T cells measured by flow cytometry. Observed TCR beta diversity per million T cells fell roughly linearly with age, and a significant reduction was already apparent by age roughly 40.

The receptor library was made with 5' RACE. Instrument on record: Illumina HiSeq 2500. A second about 6 to 11 cycle PCR used a sample-barcoded 5' primer and a J-beta primer mix. Each TCR beta cDNA molecule received a unique molecular identifier from a template-switch 5' adaptor carrying 12 random nucleotides. At least 2.5 million CDR3-containing paired-end reads were obtained from each sample. First-strand cDNA synthesis was performed from all RNA using the Mint cDNA synthesis kit, with priming by a TRBC-specific oligonucleotide. After uracil-DNA glycosylase treatment, a first 18-cycle PCR used universal primers M1SS and BC2_uni_R on all cDNA. The source study handled its data this way. Each sample was normalized by randomly selecting 1 million high-quality reads, each carrying a distinct molecular identifier. Instead of being binned into consensus sequences, reads with shared molecular identifiers were discarded. MiTCR, set to a Q25 quality threshold and the strictest error-elimination algorithm, was used for CDR3 identification, clonotype clustering and error correction. Lower-bound total TCR beta diversity was estimated with a nonparametric unseen species model using Euler transformation. TCRdb trimmed the raw reads at Q25, called clones with MiXCR and kept productive beta chains. Rows with a matching CDR3 protein are joined into one entry that keeps the most common DNA and genes. Clone size and V and J calls follow TCRdb, not the original study. Within this sample are hundreds of thousands of distinct CDR3 sequences, with approximately 49% of them counted one time only. The top ten clones comprise about an eighth of the sample.

The donors were around 39 Caucasian individuals from Russia, aged 6 to 90 years, who were systemically healthy. Around 10 milliliters of peripheral blood were collected from each donor into EDTA-treated Vacutainer tubes. PBMCs were isolated by Ficoll-Paque density-gradient centrifugation, with at least 6 million obtained per sample. Total RNA, at least 6 micrograms per sample, was extracted from PBMCs with Trizol reagent. The percentages of naive CD45RAhigh/CD27high T cells were determined by flow cytometry on a PBMC aliquot from every donor. The TCR comes from a young man in good health. The sample consisted of blood. The chain couples TRBV28 to TRBJ2-3; a confident D gene designation cannot be given. The CDR3 reads CASSSKADTQYF. The nucleotide sequence is given as TGTGCCAGCAGTTCTAAGGCGGATACGCAGTATTTT.